Presented here are 17 T cell receptor beta chains from one specimen sequenced in a study of identical twins. TCRdb re-analysed the 5' RACE reads in MiXCR, keeping a single row per CDR3 protein. The data hold hundreds of thousands of distinct CDR3 sequences, with 20% to 25% observed a single time. In addition, the sample was reused for a study of yellow fever vaccine responses in identical twins.

The sample taken for sequencing was CD4+ T cells sorted from blood. The receptors here all came from a woman in her late teens or twenties in good health.

V gene TRBV28 combines with J gene TRBJ2-7; the D gene could be TRBD1 or TRBD2 (5 bases each). Germline lookup yields CDR1 MDHEN and CDR2 SYDVKM. This CDR3 has 14 amino acids. Trimming removed 9 bases from V and 3 bases from J, with 18 bases in between. The CDR3 loop reads CASSKYGAIYEQYF. In nucleotides, the CDR3 is TGTGCCAGTTCTAAATACGGGGCGATCTACGAGCAGTACTTC.

The V call is TRBV11-2, the J call TRBJ2-1; 7 bases are a match to TRBD2. Germline V gene data show CDR1 as SGHAT and CDR2 as FQNNGV. V gave up 5 bases and J gave up 6 bases; unmatched junction bases: 13. The CDR3 is 16 residues long. CDR3 in DNA: TGTGCCAGCAGCCCGTTAGGGGCGGGAGAGTCCAATGAGCAGTTCTTC. This gives the protein CASSPLGAGESNEQFF.

This clonotype has more than one count but fewer than ten. The genes are TRBV24-1 and TRBJ2-7; 12 nucleotides align to TRBD1. The CDR3 sequence is 17 residues long. Germline V gives CDR1 KGHDR, CDR2 SFDVKD. The V gene end was trimmed by 7 bases and the J gene end by 4 bases; junction bases not matched to a gene: 13. This chain's CDR3 is CATSPTPGQGALYEQYF. The DNA of the CDR3 is TGTGCCACCAGCCCGACCCCGGGACAGGGGGCGTTGTACGAGCAGTACTTC.

This chain joins TRBV7-2 and TRBJ2-7; D gene unclear. V shed 4 bases and J shed 2 bases, with 9 bases lying between them. CDR3 size: 13 residues. Germline CDR1 reads SGHTA; CDR2 reads FQGNSA. The CDR3 sequence: CASSSPATYEQYF. Here the CDR3 DNA reads TGTGCCAGCAGCTCTCCTGCCACCTACGAGCAGTACTTC. Filled out from reference TRBV7-2 and TRBJ2-7, the complete variable domain reads GAGVSQSPSNKVTEKGKDVELRCDPISGHTALYWYRQSLGQGLEFLIYFQGNSAPDKSGLPSDRFSAERTGGSVSTLTIQRTQQEDSAVYLCASSSPATYEQYFGPGTRLTVT.

The chain combines TRBV2 with TRBJ2-7; D unresolved. The germline gives CDR1 SNHLY, CDR2 FYNNEI. The V end was cut by 6 bases, the J end by 0 bases, with 12 bases between. The CDR3 consists of 14 residues. DNA for the CDR3: TGTGCCAGCAGATCCTCAATTAGCTCCTACGAGCAGTACTTC. As protein: CASRSSISSYEQYF.

This clonotype showed up many times. V and J are TRBV2 and TRBJ2-1, with D tentatively TRBD1 (6 bases). Germline CDR1 is SNHLY and CDR2 is FYNNEI. V was trimmed by 6 bases and J by 0 bases, leaving 12 bases between them. CDR3 length equals 15 residues. The CDR3 is CASRRTASSYNEQFF. CDR3 coding DNA: TGTGCCAGCAGGAGGACAGCCTCCTCCTACAATGAGCAGTTCTTC.

This chain links TRBV5-1 with TRBJ2-1, with a weak D call TRBD1 (5 bases). Germline V CDR1 and CDR2: SGHRS, YFSETQ. Deletions cut 4 bases from V and 3 bases from J, with 11 bases between. There are 14 residues in the CDR3. Here the CDR3 reads CASSVTRGYNEQFF. The CDR3 nucleotides read TGCGCCAGCAGCGTGACAAGGGGCTACAATGAGCAGTTCTTC.

This clonotype has more than one count but fewer than ten. The chain carries TRBV5-1 and TRBJ2-5; no clear D gene. Germline V gene lookup returns CDR1 SGHRS and CDR2 YFSETQ. There are 15 residues in the CDR3. The germline V and J ends were trimmed by 4 bases and 4 bases, with 17 bases remaining between them. The CDR3 protein is CASSPPPLESETQYF. The CDR3, as DNA: TGCGCCAGCAGCCCCCCCCCCTTGGAGTCAGAGACCCAGTACTTC.

This chain connects TRBV19 to TRBJ1-5; D is ambiguous. V shed 3 bases and J shed 0 bases, with 9 bases lying between them. The CDR3 extends over 15 amino acids. CDR1 is LNHDA, CDR2 SQIVND, per germline (reference sequence). This CDR3 reads CASSMGGISNQPQHF. CDR3 coding DNA: TGTGCCAGTAGTATGGGCGGAATTAGCAATCAGCCCCAGCATTTT.

This rearrangement joins TRBV20-1 to TRBJ2-2; 9 bases are a match to TRBD2. The CDR3 contains 14 residues. V was clipped by 6 bases and J by 6 bases; unmatched bases: 8. The germline gives CDR1 DFQATT, CDR2 SNEGSKA (reference sequence). Here the CDR3 reads CSAPRGGAAGELFF. The CDR3 DNA sequence: TGCAGTGCCCCGCGCGGGGGGGCCGCCGGGGAGCTGTTTTTT.

The gene calls are TRBV5-1 and TRBJ2-1; a weak D match, TRBD1 (6 bases). This CDR3 has 18 amino acids. V gave up 0 bases and J gave up 6 bases, with 22 bases separating them. Germline V gene lookup returns CDR1 SGHRS and CDR2 YFSETQ. Here the CDR3 DNA reads TGCGCCAGCAGCTTGGTTTTTTTGCTGACAGGTGGTAGCAATGAGCAGTTCTTC. Protein product: CASSLVFLLTGGSNEQFF.

This rearrangement joins TRBV10-3 to TRBJ2-1; 8 bases map to TRBD2. Losses at the gene ends were 3 bases for V and 6 bases for J; bases not matched to a gene: 4. The CDR3 spans 14 residues. CDR1 ENHRY and CDR2 SYGVKD come from the germline V gene. This CDR3 reads CAISDGTSPNEQFF. Written as DNA, the CDR3 is TGTGCCATCAGTGATGGGACTAGTCCCAATGAGCAGTTCTTC.

J is TRBJ2-7 and V is TRBV5-1; D is undetermined. The CDR3 is 13 residues long. Trimming took off 4 bases at V and 4 bases at J, with 12 bases between the two ends. Germline V gene lookup returns CDR1 SGHRS and CDR2 YFSETQ. The CDR3 spells CASSADGRYEQYV. CDR3 coding DNA: TGCGCCAGCAGCGCGGACGGAAGATACGAGCAGTACGTC.

This chain uses TRBV2 with TRBJ2-3, with D hard to call. The V gene lost 6 bases and the J gene lost 4 bases, with 8 bases spanning the gap. CDR3 length: 12 residues. The germline V gene encodes CDR1 SNHLY and CDR2 FYNNEI. The CDR3 DNA follows: TGTGCCAGCAGGTTGGCGTCAGATACGCAGTATTTT. Residues: CASRLASDTQYF.

This chain connects TRBV7-2 to TRBJ2-7; 10 positions match TRBD2. The J segment lost 0 bases and the V segment lost 6 bases, leaving 8 bases of the junction unmatched. Germline lookup yields CDR1 SGHTA and CDR2 FQGNSA. The CDR3 sequence is 16 residues long. Here the CDR3 reads CASSPLSGRGSYEQYF. As DNA, the CDR3 is TGTGCCAGCAGTCCTCTGAGCGGGAGGGGCTCCTACGAGCAGTACTTC.

The genes are TRBV18 and TRBJ2-7; 7 bases are shared with TRBD1. Per the germline V gene, CDR1 is KGHSH and CDR2 is LQKENI. This CDR3 has 12 amino acids. Unmatched junction bases numbered 2, after V lost 3 bases and J lost 6 bases. CDR3 loop: CASSPTGAEQYV. The CDR3, as DNA: TGTGCCAGCTCACCCACAGGGGCCGAGCAGTACGTC.

In its sample, this clonotype was seen many times. The chain joins TRBV6-1 to TRBJ1-3; 10 nucleotides align to TRBD1. The CDR3 totals 16 residues. From germline, CDR1 is MNHNS and CDR2 SASEGT. With 6 bases clipped from V and 1 base from J, the junction kept 6 bases outside the gene matches. In nucleotides, the CDR3 is TGTGCCAGCAGCTGGGACAGGGGATCTTCTGGAAACACCATATATTTT. Translation gives CASSWDRGSSGNTIYF.